The present TCR beta chain was sequenced within a study of T cell repertoires in cytomegalovirus infection. For the study at large: Indications came from public TCR beta signatures; they pointed to CMV infection and to a matching HLA type.

TCRdb re-called the reads with MiXCR, one entry per CDR3 protein. The sample lists around 250,000 distinct CDR3 sequences, over 15% seen once, with about 45% in the top ten. The V gene's germline CDR1 is SQVTM and CDR2 ANQGSEA. The CDR3 has 14 residues. With 7 bases removed from V and 5 bases from J, the gap between germline ends came to 20 bases. The rearrangement joins TRBV29-1 to TRBJ2-5; tentatively, D is TRBD1 or TRBD2 (5 bases each). The receptor was derived from a human donor in good health (CMV status not recorded). Some clones in this sample may be carry-over from other donors' samples. The sequencing input was CD8+ T cells from PBMCs. CDR3 in amino acids: CSADRLRDGETQYF. DNA of the CDR3: TGCAGCGCAGACCGTCTTAGGGACGGGGAGACCCAGTACTTC.